Below are 16 T cell receptor beta chains sequenced from a single sample in a study of monozygotic twins with inflammatory bowel disease. TCRdb reprocessed the 5' RACE reads and stores each CDR3 protein as one record, lacking DNA. This listing includes about 420,000 distinct CDR3 sequences. The sample consisted of blood. These receptors originate from a human donor with ulcerative colitis or Crohn's disease, or a healthy co-twin of an affected twin (not recorded which).

This chain joins TRBV9 and TRBJ2-1; TCRdb selects TRBD1, and the lack of DNA leaves this call unchecked. This CDR3 has 12 residues. Per germline, CDR1 SGDLS and CDR2 YYNGEE. This CDR3 reads CASSGRGYEQFF.

The rearrangement links TRBV27 to TRBJ1-2; the D gene TCRdb calls, TRBD1, cannot be checked with no DNA. The CDR3 loop spans 17 amino acids. The germline CDR1 and CDR2 sequences are MNHEY and SMNVEV (reference sequence). The CDR3 loop reads CASSPRQGSNLNYGYTF.

The chain employs TRBV18 and TRBJ1-3. CDR3 length: 12 residues. Germline values: CDR1 KGHSH, CDR2 LQKENI. CDR3 protein: CASSLTADTIYF.

The chain carries TRBV18 and TRBJ2-1; no DNA is available, so the TRBD2 call from TCRdb remains unchecked. The CDR3 has 19 residues. Germline loops: CDR1 KGHSH, CDR2 LQKENI. This CDR3 is CASSPFPGLSGGPYNEQFF.

V gene TRBV7-9 combines with J gene TRBJ2-4; TCRdb calls TRBD1, which cannot be checked without DNA. The CDR3 is 15 amino acids. In germline, CDR1 is SEHNR, CDR2 FQNEAQ (reference sequence). The CDR3 spells CASSFMGGVENIQYF.

This rearrangement joins TRBV13 to TRBJ2-3. The CDR3 consists of 16 residues. Germline loops: CDR1 PRHDT, CDR2 FYEKMQ (reference sequence). The chain's CDR3 is CASSRNDAHGTDTQYF.

The rearrangement links TRBV27 to TRBJ2-7; TCRdb lists TRBD1, though no DNA is available to test this call. The CDR3 has 13 amino acids. Germline CDR1 and CDR2: MNHEY and SMNVEV (reference sequence). The CDR3 loop reads CASSPSDRDEQYF.

This chain connects TRBV7-2 to TRBJ1-6; TCRdb picks TRBD1, but there is no DNA to check that call. The CDR3 is made up of 16 amino acids. Germline V gene sequence: CDR1 SGHTA, CDR2 FQGNSA. The CDR3 sequence: CASSLGVGQGTSPLHF.

V gene TRBV7-2 combines with J gene TRBJ2-3; TCRdb names TRBD2, which stays unverified in the absence of DNA. Germline V CDR1 and CDR2: SGHTA, FQGNSA. The CDR3 runs 18 residues. The CDR3: CASSLAGTSGRRGDTQYF.

V usage is TRBV3-1 and J usage is TRBJ1-1; there is no DNA to check the TCRdb D call of TRBD1. CDR1 is LGHDT and CDR2 is YNNKEL in the germline V gene (reference sequence). The CDR3 totals 14 residues. The CDR3 reads CASSQEGALTEAFF.

V is TRBV5-4 and J is TRBJ1-1. Germline CDR1 and CDR2: SGHNT and YYREEE (reference sequence). The CDR3 consists of 15 residues. The CDR3 protein is CASSSWSRENTEAFF.

This chain links TRBV7-9 with TRBJ1-1; the TCRdb D gene call, TRBD1, has no DNA to confirm it. The CDR3 covers 15 residues. Germline V lookup: CDR1 SEHNR, CDR2 FQNEAQ (reference sequence). CDR3 residues: CASSPFRRGGTEAFF.

This sequence joins TRBV5-1 and TRBJ1-4. CDR1 is SGHRS and CDR2 is YFSETQ in the germline V gene. The CDR3 covers 14 residues. The chain's CDR3 is CASSLEAVNEKLFF.

The V call is TRBV28, the J call TRBJ1-4. CDR1 and CDR2 from the germline V gene are MDHEN and SYDVKM. The CDR3 extends over 18 amino acids. The CDR3 loop is CASRPSGGPRRTSEKLFF.

The rearrangement uses TRBV20-1 and TRBJ1-1. The CDR3 length is 15 residues. From germline, CDR1 is DFQATT and CDR2 SNEGSKA (reference sequence). The CDR3 loop is CSASRGPPMNTEAFF.

The chain combines TRBV3-1 with TRBJ2-1; TCRdb gives TRBD1 as the D gene, but with no DNA this cannot be confirmed. The CDR3 is made up of 14 amino acids. Germline lookup yields CDR1 LGHDT and CDR2 YNNKEL (reference sequence). The CDR3 spells CASSPGGGGYEQFF.